This T cell receptor (beta chain) was captured by sequencing in a study of response to subunit inactivated influenza vaccine. TCRdb re-called the RT-PCR reads with MiXCR, one entry per CDR3 protein. The data contain about 570,000 distinct CDR3 sequences, approximately 10% of them singletons. Trimming shortened V by 7 bases and J by 6 bases, and 18 bases separated the two germline ends. The CDR3 extends over 15 amino acids. This sample was also put to use in a study of T cells expressing NK-cell markers. That investigation notes: 5'RACE template switching with UMIs produced the TCR beta cDNA. The use of an anti-gamma-delta TCR antibody, which was added in several experiments, restricted sorting to T cells expressing alpha-beta TCR. Five or six of the donors carried dominant NKG2C+ clonotypes that took up roughly 1.0-8% of their CD8+ T cells. Leadership of the CD3+CD56-NKG2C+ fraction also belonged to these clonotypes in several donors. HCMV specificity was not established for the expanded NKG2C+ T cell clones.

The input for sequencing was PBMCs from blood, taken on the day of vaccination. J is TRBJ2-2 and V is TRBV12-3 or TRBV12-4; D possibly uses TRBD1 or TRBD2 (5 bases each). The source of this sequence is a man aged 50-59 years who received an inactivated influenza vaccine. The CDR3 region is CASTLGWGYSGELFF. The CDR3, as DNA: TGTGCCAGCACCCTGGGGTGGGGGTATTCCGGGGAGCTGTTTTTT.